Included here is one T cell receptor (beta chain) sequence, with context. Authors' methods: How many nucleated cells were present was estimated from reference gene primer amplification. Assay: immunoSEQ multiplex PCR; the TCRdb copy retains only in-frame clones and omits some. V and J calls plus clone size are reproduced from that table; the DNA served to infer D and trimming. Here the sample spans tens of thousands of clones, about 89% being singletons. This record belongs to a study of blood T cell repertoires in COVID-19. Overall study: The United States, Italy and Spain supplied acute and convalescent COVID-19 samples. PBMCs, B-cell-depleted T cells, or T cells provided the cDNA or gDNA that made up the material.

The germline V gene encodes CDR1 MNHEY and CDR2 SVGEGT. V lost 5 bases to trimming and J lost 3 bases, with 10 bases between them. The CDR3 has 13 residues. The TCR was taken from a man in his 70s with active or convalescent COVID-19. This chain connects TRBV6-2 or TRBV6-3 to TRBJ1-1, with a weak D call TRBD1 (6 bases). Sequencing was performed on peripheral blood. The CDR3 loop is CASSRDTYTEAFF. The CDR3 coding sequence is TGTGCCAGCAGTCGGGACACCTACACTGAAGCTTTCTTT.